Below, one T cell receptor beta chain is given with its context. The sample belongs to a study of OX40 agonist ivuxolimab in advanced cancers. Study in general: Age averaged about 66 years (range 23 to 79), and 82.7% were male. Three patients had partial responses: one hepatocellular carcinoma, two cutaneous melanoma.

Patients who had autoimmune disease history or got systemic immunosuppression were left out. This table comes from immunoSEQ multiplex PCR, and its TCRdb copy is limited to in-frame clones, with some not included. The data contain approximately 75,000 clones, about 88% of them singletons. Germline V lookup: CDR1 SGHAT, CDR2 FQNNGV. CDR3 size: 13 residues. Trimming took off 0 bases at V and 7 bases at J, with 7 bases between the two ends. Sample: CD4+ or CD8+ T cells sorted from blood, taken in a trial of the OX40 agonist ivuxolimab. The TCR originated in an adult with an advanced solid tumor such as melanoma, head and neck, liver or kidney cancer. This chain uses TRBV11-2 with TRBJ1-5; unclear D gene. DNA for the CDR3: TGTGCCAGCAGCTTAGATCTTAGCCAGCCCCAGCATTTT. Translating it yields CASSLDLSQPQHF.